This T cell receptor (beta chain) was identified in a study of shared clonotypes between healthy human individuals. The CDR3 extends over 16 amino acids. Trimming removed 2 bases from V and 0 bases from J; junction bases left unmatched: 5. Germline V gene data show CDR1 as SGHDN and CDR2 as FVKESK. Here immunoSEQ multiplex PCR was the method, and the copy in TCRdb shows in-frame clones only, minus some. The sample lists a few million clones, approximately 93% occurring once. Sequencing was carried out using naive CD4+ T cells from PBMCs. This sample's subset: CD45RA+ positively selected. The chain has TRBV14 and TRBJ2-3; TRBD2 matches 7 bases. The clonotype originates from a man between 18 and 35 years old in good health. Some clones in this sample may be carry-over from other donors' samples. The CDR3 coding sequence is TGTGCCAGCAGCCAAAAAGCGGGATACAGCACAGATACGCAGTATTTT. The encoded protein is CASSQKAGYSTDTQYF. Variable domain in full (rest from reference TRBV14 and TRBJ2-3): EAGVTQFPSHSVIEKGQTVTLRCDPISGHDNLYWYRRVMGKEIKFLLHFVKESKQDESGMPNNRFLAERTGGTYSTLKVQPAELEDSGVYFCASSQKAGYSTDTQYFGPGTRLTVL.